What follows are 22 T cell receptor beta chains derived from one specimen sequenced in a study of molecular identifiers for immune sequencing clone quantification. TCRdb ran MiXCR on the PCR reads and lists one entry per CDR3 protein. This sample has around 100,000 distinct CDR3 sequences, with roughly a third found just once. Input material: naive CD8+ T cells from blood, with Jurkat cell RNA spiked in. The sample's subset: FACS-sorted CD8+CD4-CCR7+CD45RA+ naive T cells. The receptors originated from a human donor in good health. Some libraries in this study had Jurkat cell RNA spiked in.

As to this clonotype: This may arise from a read error, as a much more abundant clone is one base away. The V and J genes are TRBV12-3 or TRBV12-4 and TRBJ2-7; D remains ambiguous. This CDR3 has 14 residues. CDR3 region: CASSLTGLAYVQYF. The CDR3 coding sequence is TGTGCCAGCAGTTTGACCGGGTTGGCCTACGTGCAGTACTTC.

Regarding this clonotype: In this CDR3 the conserved last residue, phenylalanine or tryptophan, is missing, so a read error is likely. V is TRBV10-2 and J is TRBJ1-2, with a possible D match to TRBD1 (5 bases). Germline CDR1 reads WSHSY; CDR2 reads SAAADI. Trimming took 0 bases from V and 4 from J, leaving 12 bases between them. There are 15 residues in the CDR3. The chain's CDR3 is CASSESTWRGYGYTI. The CDR3 DNA reads TGCGCCAGCAGTGAGTCGACGTGGAGGGGCTATGGCTACACCATC.

This clonotype was observed a few times. V usage is TRBV6-6 and J usage is TRBJ2-2; D unclear. The CDR3 runs 13 residues. V was trimmed by 6 bases and J by 6 bases, leaving 11 bases between them. The germline V gene encodes CDR1 MNHNY and CDR2 SVGAGI (reference sequence). The CDR3 bases are TGTGCCAGCAGCCGTCTGGGGTCCGGGGAGCTGTTTTTT. This translates into CASSRLGSGELFF.

This rearrangement joins TRBV4-2 to TRBJ2-7, with TRBD1 identical over 8 bases. The germline V gene encodes CDR1 LGHNA and CDR2 YNFKEQ. The CDR3 spans 15 residues. With 4 bases clipped from V and 4 bases from J, the junction kept 9 bases outside the gene matches. The CDR3 DNA sequence: TGTGCCAGCAGCCCGGGCCCGCAGGGGGCTTACGAGCAGTACTTC. Amino acids: CASSPGPQGAYEQYF.

This clonotype has ten or more counts. V gene TRBV7-6 combines with J gene TRBJ2-2; a possible D gene is TRBD1 (6 bases). CDR1 and CDR2 (germline): SGHVS, FNYEAQ. Trimming stripped 5 bases from V and 5 bases from J, with 12 bases between. The CDR3 sequence is 14 residues long. The CDR3 loop reads CASSPRDITGELFF. The CDR3 region has the DNA TGTGCCAGCAGCCCCCGGGACATAACCGGGGAGCTGTTTTTT.

Regarding this clonotype: A much larger clone differs by one base, so this may be a read error. The chain recombines TRBV29-1 with TRBJ2-3; D is unclear. CDR1 SQVTM and CDR2 ANQGSEA come from the germline V gene. V lost 7 bases, J lost 6 bases, and 11 bases lay in between. This CDR3 region has 11 residues. The CDR3 nucleotides are TGCAGCGGTACGGGTCTGGATACGCAGTATTTT. It codes for CSGTGLDTQYF.

The chain carries TRBV7-2 and TRBJ2-3, with 10 nucleotides matching TRBD2. The CDR3 has 18 residues. Losses at the gene ends were 1 base for V and 3 bases for J; bases not matched to a gene: 10. Germline loops: CDR1 SGHTA, CDR2 FQGNSA. CDR3 sequence (DNA): TGTGCCAGCAGCTTAGAACGGCTAGCGGGAGTCAAGACAGATACGCAGTATTTT. It is translated as CASSLERLAGVKTDTQYF.

Comments on this clonotype: A single base separates this from a much larger clone, so it may be a read error. The gene calls are TRBV29-1 and TRBJ2-7; D is uncertain. Germline loops: CDR1 SQVTM, CDR2 ANQGSEA. Trimming took off 4 bases at V and 2 bases at J, with 12 bases between the two ends. This CDR3 has 13 amino acids. CDR3 DNA sequence: TGCAGCGTTGGGTATGGCGGAACCTACGAGCAGTACTTC. This gives the protein CSVGYGGTYEQYF.

This clonotype was seen once. This may come from a read error, since a much larger clone is one base off. Because it lacks the conserved phenylalanine or tryptophan at the end, this CDR3 is likely a read error. The chain recombines TRBV29-1 with TRBJ2-2; the match to TRBD1 covers 9 bases. Germline V CDR1 and CDR2: SQVTM, ANQGSEA. The CDR3 contains 14 residues. V lost 4 bases and J lost 6; bases outside the gene matches: 6. CDR3 sequence: CSVVGQGKAGELFY. The CDR3 bases are TGCAGCGTTGTTGGACAGGGGAAAGCCGGGGAGCTGTTTTAT.

This clonotype was found a few times. The chain has TRBV20-1 and TRBJ2-7; D gene unclear. The V end lost 5 bases, the J end lost 3 bases, and 5 bases lay between the germline ends. CDR1 is DFQATT and CDR2 is SNEGSKA in the germline V gene (reference sequence). The CDR3 is 10 residues long. This CDR3 is CSAGYYEQYF. DNA for the CDR3: TGCAGTGCTGGGTACTACGAGCAGTACTTC.

The V and J genes are TRBV21-1 and TRBJ2-4; the table's D call of TRBD1 was not tested on the DNA. TRBV21-1 is a recognized pseudogene. The CDR3 has 18 residues. The CDR3 is CASSTDRGLREAKNIQYF. Here the CDR3 DNA reads TGTGCCAGCAGCACCGACAGGGGCCTAAGGGAAGCCAAAAACATTCAGTACTTC.

This sequence joins TRBV7-9 and TRBJ2-7; the D is unclear. Per germline, CDR1 SEHNR and CDR2 FQNEAQ (reference sequence). This CDR3 has 11 amino acids. V was shortened by 2 bases and J by 5 bases, with 4 bases between the two germline ends. CDR3 bases: TGTGCCAGCAGCTTATCGGACGAGCAGTACTTC. As protein: CASSLSDEQYF.

This clonotype appeared many times. This rearrangement joins TRBV7-9 to TRBJ2-7; a possible D gene is TRBD1 (5 bases). In germline, CDR1 is SEHNR, CDR2 FQNEAQ (reference sequence). The V gene lost 1 base and the J gene lost 4 bases, with 11 bases spanning the gap. The CDR3 contains 14 residues. CDR3 sequence (DNA): TGTGCCAGCAGCTTAGGACAGAATCCATACGAGCAGTACTTC. Encoded protein: CASSLGQNPYEQYF.

Remarks on this clonotype: Since a much larger clone is just one base distant, this may be a read error. The genes are TRBV20-1 and TRBJ1-2; tentative D call: TRBD1 (5 bases). This CDR3 spans 13 amino acids. Germline CDR1 and CDR2: DFQATT and SNEGSKA (reference sequence). The CDR3 nucleotides read TGCAGTGCTCCCCCTCCGGGGCGCTATGGCTACTCCTTC. Amino acid sequence: CSAPPPGRYGYSF.

This clonotype was seen only a few times. This sequence joins TRBV18 and TRBJ2-5; D tentatively fits TRBD1 or TRBD2 (5 bases each). This CDR3 has 13 residues. From germline, CDR1 is KGHSH and CDR2 LQKENI. V dropped 1 base and J dropped 6 bases, with 9 bases sitting between them. The CDR3 DNA sequence: TGTGCCAGCTCACCACGGGACGGCAAGACCCAGTACTTC. It yields the protein CASSPRDGKTQYF.

The J gene is TRBJ2-3, the V gene TRBV9, with TRBD1 matching 8 bases. CDR1 SGDLS and CDR2 YYNGEE come from the germline V gene. The J segment lost 2 bases and the V segment lost 1 base, leaving 6 bases of the junction unmatched. There are 16 residues in the CDR3. Written as DNA, the CDR3 is TGTGCCAGCAGCGTAACAGGGGGATCCTCCACAGATACGCAGTATTTT. Translation: CASSVTGGSSTDTQYF. The full variable domain, its missing parts supplied by reference TRBV9 and TRBJ2-3, is DSGVTQTPKHLITATGQRVTLRCSPRSGDLSVYWYQQSLDQGLQFLIQYYNGEERAKGNILERFSAQQFPDLHSELNLSSLELGDSALYFCASSVTGGSSTDTQYFGPGTRLTVL.

Many counts were recorded for this clonotype. The CDR3 loop reads CASTDLEDTQYF. The CDR3 nucleotides read TGCGCCAGCACCGACCTGGAAGATACGCAGTATTTT. This chain connects TRBV5-1 to TRBJ2-3; D gene ambiguous. The germline V and J ends were trimmed by 6 bases and 5 bases, with 10 bases remaining between them. The CDR3 covers 12 residues. Germline values: CDR1 SGHRS, CDR2 YFSETQ. Supplemented by reference TRBV5-1 and TRBJ2-3, the full variable domain reads KAGVTQTPRYLIKTRGQQVTLSCSPISGHRSVSWYQQTPGQGLQFLFEYFSETQRNKGNFPGRFSGRQFSNSRSEMNVSTLELGDSALYLCASTDLEDTQYFGPGTRLTVL.

This sequence joins TRBV4-3 and TRBJ1-2; tentative D call: TRBD1 (5 bases). The CDR3 is 14 residues long. Trimming cost V 0 bases and J 2 bases, with 7 bases left between them. CDR1 is LGHNA and CDR2 is YSLEER in the germline V gene. The CDR3 DNA is TGCGCCAGCAGCCAAGATCCAGGGAACTATGGCTACACCTTC. It yields the protein CASSQDPGNYGYTF.

A remark on this clonotype: The CDR3 carries no conserved terminal phenylalanine or tryptophan, so it likely arises from a read error. The J gene is TRBJ2-7, the V gene TRBV6-2 or TRBV6-3, with D hard to call. The V gene's germline CDR1 is MNHEY and CDR2 SVGEGT. V lost 0 bases and J lost 3, with 9 bases in between. The CDR3 runs 14 residues. The CDR3 DNA is TGTGCCAGCAGTTACTCGGCCGGACGCTACGAGCAGTACCTC. Its protein product is CASSYSAGRYEQYL.

This clonotype was seen ten or more times. The genes are TRBV7-9 and TRBJ2-7; D gene unclear. This CDR3 has 13 residues. The V end was cut by 3 bases, the J end by 1 base, with 7 bases between. From germline, CDR1 is SEHNR and CDR2 FQNEAQ (reference sequence). DNA of the CDR3: TGTGCCAGCAGCTTGGGCTATTCCTACGAGCAGTACTTC. This codes for CASSLGYSYEQYF.

Concerning this clonotype itself: This may arise from a read error, as a much more abundant clone is one base away. This chain connects TRBV5-3 to TRBJ2-5, with TRBD2 matching 10 bases. TRBV5-3 belongs to the ORF category, with a function that is uncertain. CDR3 length: 17 residues. Trimming cost V 8 bases and J 4 bases; bases outside gene matches: 17. The CDR3 DNA is TGTGCCAGCAGCCCCCCCCCAGCGGGGGGGCGTACAGAGACCCAGTACTTC. It is translated as CASSPPPAGGRTETQYF.

The chain uses TRBV27 and TRBJ2-2; a weak D match, TRBD2 (7 bases). Per germline, CDR1 MNHEY and CDR2 SMNVEV (reference sequence). This CDR3 contains 17 residues. V was pared by 1 base and J by 1 base, with 13 bases between. The CDR3 region has the DNA TGTGCCAGCAGTTTATGGGAGGGGGAGCAGAACACCGGGGAGCTGTTTTTT. Residues: CASSLWEGEQNTGELFF.